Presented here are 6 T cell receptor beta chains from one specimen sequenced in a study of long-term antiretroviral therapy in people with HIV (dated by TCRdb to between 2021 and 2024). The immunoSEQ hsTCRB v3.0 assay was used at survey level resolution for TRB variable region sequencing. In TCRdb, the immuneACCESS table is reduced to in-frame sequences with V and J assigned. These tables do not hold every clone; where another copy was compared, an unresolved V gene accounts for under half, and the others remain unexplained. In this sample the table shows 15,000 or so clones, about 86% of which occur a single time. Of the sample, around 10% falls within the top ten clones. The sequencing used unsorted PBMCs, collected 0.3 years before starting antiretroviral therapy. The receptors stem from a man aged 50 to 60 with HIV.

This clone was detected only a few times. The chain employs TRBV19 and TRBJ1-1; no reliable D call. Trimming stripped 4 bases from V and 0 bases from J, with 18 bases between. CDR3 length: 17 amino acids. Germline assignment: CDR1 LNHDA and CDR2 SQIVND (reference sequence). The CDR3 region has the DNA TGTGCCAGTAGTACCATTATGAGCCCCCCAATGAACACTGAAGCTTTCTTT. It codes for CASSTIMSPPMNTEAFF.

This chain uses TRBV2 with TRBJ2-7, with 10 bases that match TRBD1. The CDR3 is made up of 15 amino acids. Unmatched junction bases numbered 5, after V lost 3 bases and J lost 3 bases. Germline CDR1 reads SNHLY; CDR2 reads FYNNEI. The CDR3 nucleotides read TGTGCCAGCAGTGACGCGGGACAGGGGATCTACGAGCAGTACTTC. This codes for CASSDAGQGIYEQYF.

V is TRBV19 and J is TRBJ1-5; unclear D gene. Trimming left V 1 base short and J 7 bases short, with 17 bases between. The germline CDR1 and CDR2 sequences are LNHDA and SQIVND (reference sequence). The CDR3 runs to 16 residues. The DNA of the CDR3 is TGTGCCAGTAGTATAGCCTACAGAGGGAGGAGGCAGCCCCAGCATTTT. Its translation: CASSIAYRGRRQPQHF. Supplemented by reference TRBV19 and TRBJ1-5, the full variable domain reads DGGITQSPKYLFRKEGQNVTLSCEQNLNHDAMYWYRQDPGQGLRLIYYSQIVNDFQKGDIAEGYSVSREKKESFPLTVTSAQKNPTAFYLCASSIAYRGRRQPQHFGDGTRLSIL.

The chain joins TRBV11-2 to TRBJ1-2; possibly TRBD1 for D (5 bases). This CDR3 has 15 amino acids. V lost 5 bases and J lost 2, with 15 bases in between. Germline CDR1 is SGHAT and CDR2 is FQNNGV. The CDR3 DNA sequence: TGTGCCAGCAGCACCCGACGGGGGGAGAACTATGGCTACACCTTC. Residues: CASSTRRGENYGYTF.

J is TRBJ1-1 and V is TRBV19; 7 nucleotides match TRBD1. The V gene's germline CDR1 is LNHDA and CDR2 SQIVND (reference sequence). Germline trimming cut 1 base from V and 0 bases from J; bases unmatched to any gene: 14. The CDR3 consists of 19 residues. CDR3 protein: CASSIGSTGWTGLNTEAFF. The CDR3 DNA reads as TGTGCCAGTAGTATAGGGTCGACAGGGTGGACGGGTTTGAACACTGAAGCTTTCTTT.

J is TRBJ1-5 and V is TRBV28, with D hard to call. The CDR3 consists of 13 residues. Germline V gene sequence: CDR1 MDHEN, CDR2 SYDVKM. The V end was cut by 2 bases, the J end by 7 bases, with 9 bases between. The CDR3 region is CASSLLLGQPQHF. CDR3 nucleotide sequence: TGTGCCAGCAGTTTACTGTTGGGCCAGCCCCAGCATTTT.